This T cell receptor beta chain was documented in a study of breast tumors, draining lymph nodes, adjacent tissues. The CDR3 runs 15 residues. The V and J ends lost 4 bases and 9 bases respectively, with 22 bases between them. Concerning this clonotype itself: Its antigen is still unknown.

Axillary draining lymph nodes of breast cancer patients supplied the node samples. One entry per CDR3 protein results from TCRdb running MiXCR on the multiplex PCR reads. This table holds around 300,000 distinct CDR3 sequences, 30% found once. Whole-study findings and limits: Luminal-like breast cancer showed significantly greater tumor-nontumor repertoire similarity than basal-like breast cancer did. Most tumor T cells seemingly derive from lymph node, then expand in tumor. Compared with lymph nodes, tumors were less diverse; compared with nontumor tissue, more.

Sample: axillary lymph node tissue. The chain combines TRBV12-3 or TRBV12-4 with TRBJ2-7; weak D call: TRBD1 (7 bases). The clonotype comes from a female donor with breast cancer. Some clones in this sample may be carry-over from other donors' samples. Here the CDR3 reads CASSYSISQGGRQYF. The DNA of the CDR3 is TGTGCCAGCAGTTACTCGATATCTCAGGGGGGTAGGCAGTACTTC.